This paragraph covers one T cell receptor beta chain sequence. The data originate from a study of blood T cell repertoires in COVID-19. About the study: The United States, Italy and Spain supplied acute and convalescent COVID-19 samples.

The V end lost 6 bases, the J end lost 7 bases, and 19 bases lay between the germline ends. The CDR3 has 14 residues. Per the germline V gene, CDR1 is MDHEN and CDR2 is SYDVKM. Authors' analysis steps: Counts of nucleated cells, estimated from reference gene primer amplification, were obtained. Profiling relied on immunoSEQ multiplex PCR, and the TCRdb table lists in-frame clones only, not all of them. V and J calls and clone size follow that table, whereas D and trimming were derived from the DNA. The sample holds fewer than 110,000 clones; about 90% are singletons and the top ten take around 3.2%. The chain links TRBV28 to TRBJ2-7; D is perhaps TRBD2 (6 bases). This TCR came from a human donor in a cohort sampled during active COVID-19. The sample was peripheral blood. The CDR3 is CASREPGGAWEQYF. The CDR3 DNA reads as TGTGCCAGCAGGGAGCCTGGCGGGGCGTGGGAGCAGTACTTC.